At least ten counts were recorded for the clone carrying this T cell receptor (beta chain). Its cognate antigen is unknown. The CDR3 is 13 amino acids. Germline CDR1 reads SGHRS; CDR2 reads YFSETQ. Trimming cost V 1 base and J 4 bases, with 6 bases left between them. Constant-region reverse primers amplified full-length variable regions, followed by semi-nested Nested Universal Primer A PCR. Each CDR3 protein gets one entry after TCRdb re-called the 5' RACE reads with MiXCR. This table holds roughly 57,000 distinct CDR3 sequences, 20% found once. Cells sorted as Tregs were CD4+, CD25+ and CD127-/low. Broader study findings: Tumor Treg TCRs overlapped most with tumor naive CD4+ cells.

V is TRBV5-1 and J is TRBJ2-1; D gene ambiguous. The clonotype comes from a female donor with breast cancer. Sequences were obtained from tumor-infiltrating Tregs sorted from the breast tumor. CDR3 nucleotides: TGCGCCAGCAGCTTGTTCGGGTACAATGAGCAGTTCTTC. As protein: CASSLFGYNEQFF.